This entry describes one T cell receptor beta chain. The data stem from a study of identical twins. No donor was unhealthy or non-Caucasian. The CDR3 is 18 amino acids. V gave up 5 bases and J gave up 3 bases, with 26 bases separating them. One entry per CDR3 protein results from TCRdb running MiXCR on the 5' RACE reads. Of some 660,000 distinct CDR3 sequences in the sample, over 8.5% were seen once. This sample also belongs to another study, concerning yellow fever vaccine responses in identical twins.

The chain is built from TRBV12-3 or TRBV12-4 and TRBJ2-7, with D tentatively TRBD1 (5 bases). The source material was PBMCs. The receptor was derived from a woman aged 18-29 years in good health. CDR3 nucleotides: TGTGCCAGCAGTGTTGGGTCAGTGGGGCACCTTAGCTTCTACGAGCAGTACTTC. This codes for CASSVGSVGHLSFYEQYF.